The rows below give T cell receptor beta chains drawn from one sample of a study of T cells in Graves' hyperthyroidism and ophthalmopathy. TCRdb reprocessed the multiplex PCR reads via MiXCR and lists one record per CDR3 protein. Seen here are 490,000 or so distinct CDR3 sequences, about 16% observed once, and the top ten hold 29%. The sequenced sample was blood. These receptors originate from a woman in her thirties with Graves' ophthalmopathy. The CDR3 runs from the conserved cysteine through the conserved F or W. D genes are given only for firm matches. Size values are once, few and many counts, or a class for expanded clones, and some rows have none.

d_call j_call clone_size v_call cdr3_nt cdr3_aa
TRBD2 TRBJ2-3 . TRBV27 TGTGCCAGCAGGATAGCGGGAGGGGGAGATACGCAGTATTTT CASRIAGGGDTQYF
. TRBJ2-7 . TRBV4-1 TGCGCCAGCAGTCCCCATTGGCGGGGAACCTACGAGCAGTACTTC CASSPHWRGTYEQYF
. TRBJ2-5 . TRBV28 TGTGCCAGCAGTTTTTACAGCAGGGTAGACCAAGAGACCCAGTACTTC CASSFYSRVDQETQYF
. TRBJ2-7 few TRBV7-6 TGTGCCAGCAGCTTAGGAAGCTTTATCGGTAGCTCCTACGAGCAGTACTTC CASSLGSFIGSSYEQYF
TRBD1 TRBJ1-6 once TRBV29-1 TGCAGCGTCCGACAGGGCGACAATTCACCCCTCCACTTT CSVRQGDNSPLHF
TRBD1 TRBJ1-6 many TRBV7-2 TGTGCCAGCAGCTCGGGACAGGGGTCACCCCTCCACTTT CASSSGQGSPLHF
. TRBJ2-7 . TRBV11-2 TGTGCCAGCAGCACCAGGACCTTTAGTGACGAGCAGTACTTC CASSTRTFSDEQYF
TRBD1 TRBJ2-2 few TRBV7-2 TGTGCCAGCAGCTTAGCTTACAGGGGAAGGGAGCTGTTTTTT CASSLAYRGRELFF
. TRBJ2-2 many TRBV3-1 TGTGCCAGCAGCCAAGGGTCGGGAGCGGTCACCGGGGAGCTGTTTTTT CASSQGSGAVTGELFF
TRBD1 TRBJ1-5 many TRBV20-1 TGCAGTGCTAGAGATTCAAAGGGACAGGGGCGCAATCAGCCCCAGCATTTT CSARDSKGQGRNQPQHF
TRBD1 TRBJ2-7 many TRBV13 TGTGCCAGCAGCTCTAATACCGGGACAGGTGGGAACGAGCAGTACTTC CASSSNTGTGGNEQYF
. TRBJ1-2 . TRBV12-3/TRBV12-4 TGTGCCACCGCAAATTTGCGGGGGCAGGGGCTCAACTATGGCTACACCTTC CATANLRGQGLNYGYTF
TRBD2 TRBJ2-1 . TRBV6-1 TGTGCCAGCAGTGATCGGACTAGCGGGAGGAATGAGCAGTTCTTC CASSDRTSGRNEQFF
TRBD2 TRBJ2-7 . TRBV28 TGTGCCAGCAGTATCGGACTAGCGGGGTTCTCCTACGAGCAGTACTTC CASSIGLAGFSYEQYF
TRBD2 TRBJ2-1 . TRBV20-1 TGCAGTGCCTGGGGACTAGCGGGAGGCGATGAGCAGTTCTTC CSAWGLAGGDEQFF
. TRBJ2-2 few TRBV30 TGTGCCTGGAGGGGGGGTTTATTGGGGGCCGTCGGGGAGCTGTTTTTT CAWRGGLLGAVGELFF
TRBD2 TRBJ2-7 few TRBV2 TGTGCCAGCAAGGCTAGCGGGAAATACGGGCAGTACTTC CASKASGKYGQYF
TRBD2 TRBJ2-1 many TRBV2 TGTGCCAGCAGTGAAGTAAGGACTAGCGGCTACAATGAGCAGTTCTTC CASSEVRTSGYNEQFF
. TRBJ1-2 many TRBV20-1 TGCAGTGCTGCTCCAAGGGCCGCCTATGGCTACACCTTC CSAAPRAAYGYTF
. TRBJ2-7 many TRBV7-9 TGTGCCAGCAGCTTCAACTGGGGGTTGGGCGAGCAGTACTTC CASSFNWGLGEQYF
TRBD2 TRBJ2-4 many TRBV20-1 TGCAGTGAGGCCGGGAGGGAAAACATTCAGTACTTC CSEAGRENIQYF
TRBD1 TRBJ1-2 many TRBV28 TGTGCCAGCCGGGGGGACAGGGTCGCCCCGGGGGACGGTCTAGCCTATGGCTACACCTTC CASRGDRVAPGDGLAYGYTF
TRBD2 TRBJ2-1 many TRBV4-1 TGCGCCAGCAGCCAAGTCTGGCGGGAGAAATCCTACAATGAGCAGTTCTTC CASSQVWREKSYNEQFF
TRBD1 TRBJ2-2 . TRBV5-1 TGCGCCAGCAGCCCCAGGGGGCGGGACACCGGGGAGCTGTTTTTT CASSPRGRDTGELFF
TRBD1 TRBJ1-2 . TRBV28 TGTGCCAGCAGGGGGACAGGGTTGTCTGGCTACACCTTC CASRGTGLSGYTF
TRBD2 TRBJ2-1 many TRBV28 TGTGCCACCACCCCGACCGGCGGGAGAAGGTCGAATGAGCAGTTCTTC CATTPTGGRRSNEQFF
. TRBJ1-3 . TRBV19 TGTGCCAGTAGTATGGAGACCGGACTTTCTGGAAACACCATATATTTT CASSMETGLSGNTIYF
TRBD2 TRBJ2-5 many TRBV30 TGTGCCTGGCAGCCGGGGGGGATCGAGACCCAGTACTTC CAWQPGGIETQYF
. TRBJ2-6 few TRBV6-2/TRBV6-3 TGTGCCAGCAGGCCCCTCGGGGCCAACGTCCTGACTTTC CASRPLGANVLTF
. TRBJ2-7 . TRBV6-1 TGTGCCAGCAGAAACGGAAGAGGCGAGCAGTACTTC CASRNGRGEQYF
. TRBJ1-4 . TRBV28 TGTGCCAGCAGAGGTTCGGATACAGAAAAACTGTTTTTT CASRGSDTEKLFF
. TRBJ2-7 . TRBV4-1 TGCGCCAGCAGCCAATTGGGACGGAACCCCTCCTACGAGCAGTACTTC CASSQLGRNPSYEQYF